These 32 T cell receptor beta chains came from one sample sequenced in a study of T cell responses to AZD1222 COVID-19 vaccine. Profiled with immunoSEQ multiplex PCR; TCRdb holds only in-frame clones, not every one. Of under 85,000 clones in the sample, roughly 90% were seen once. The sample consisted of peripheral blood, taken on day 0 of AZD1222 vaccination. The receptor set was obtained from an adult in good health.

The rearrangement joins TRBV4-1 to TRBJ2-7; 9 bases fit TRBD2. Germline V gene data show CDR1 as MGHRA and CDR2 as YSYEKL. The CDR3 has 15 residues. Trimming cost V 0 bases and J 5 bases; bases outside gene matches: 5. CDR3 coding DNA: TGCGCCAGCAGCCAAGATGGGACTAGCAGAGACGAGCAGTACGTC. As protein: CASSQDGTSRDEQYV.

CDR3 DNA: TGCGCCAGCAGCTTGGAGGTCGAGAGGGTGACAGATACGCAGTATTTT. Its translation: CASSLEVERVTDTQYF. The chain links TRBV5-1 to TRBJ2-3, with D possibly being TRBD2 (5 bases). Germline loops: CDR1 SGHRS, CDR2 YFSETQ. The CDR3 spans 16 residues. Trimming shortened V by 0 bases and J by 3 bases, and 14 bases separated the two germline ends.

V is TRBV3-1 (or the pseudogene TRBV3-2) and J is TRBJ2-5, with D possibly matching TRBD2 (6 bases). CDR1 LGHDT and CDR2 YNNKEL come from the germline V gene (reference sequence). Trimming left V 4 bases short and J 1 base short, with 10 bases between. The CDR3 is 14 residues long. The CDR3 bases are TGTGCCAGCAGCCGCGCCGGGGGCCAAGAGACCCAGTACTTC. It is translated as CASSRAGGQETQYF.

This chain connects TRBV5-4 to TRBJ2-5, with D tentatively TRBD2 (7 bases). The CDR3 sequence is 13 residues long. Trimming left V 1 base short and J 4 bases short, with 8 bases between. Germline CDR1 reads SGHNT; CDR2 reads YYREEE (reference sequence). This chain's CDR3 is CASSLRGAETQYF. The CDR3 nucleotides are TGTGCCAGCAGCTTGCGGGGGGCAGAGACCCAGTACTTC.

The rearrangement uses TRBV2 and TRBJ1-4; D ambiguous. Trimming cost V 7 bases and J 5 bases, with 14 bases left between them. CDR1 and CDR2 (germline): SNHLY, FYNNEI. There are 14 residues in the CDR3. DNA for the CDR3: TGTGCCAGCATCGAGCAGGCGGGGAATGAAAAACTGTTTTTT. This translates into CASIEQAGNEKLFF.

The rearrangement links TRBV7-2 to TRBJ2-5, with TRBD2 identical over 12 bases. Germline loops: CDR1 SGHTA, CDR2 FQGNSA. The J segment lost 7 bases and the V segment lost 5 bases, leaving 11 bases of the junction unmatched. The CDR3 is 16 residues long. The CDR3 bases are TGTGCCAGCAGCCAAGGGAGGACTAGCGGGGAGGGGACCCAGTACTTC. Its translation: CASSQGRTSGEGTQYF.

This chain links TRBV6-6 with TRBJ2-3; 12 bases line up with TRBD1. Germline trimming cut 5 bases from V and 8 bases from J; bases unmatched to any gene: 14. The germline gives CDR1 MNHNY, CDR2 SVGAGI (reference sequence). The CDR3 is 17 residues long. The CDR3 is CASSPGTGGAGWGTQYF. CDR3 sequence (DNA): TGTGCCAGCAGTCCCGGGACAGGGGGCGCCGGTTGGGGTACGCAGTATTTT.

The rearrangement joins TRBV9 to TRBJ2-7; TRBD2 matches at 7 bases. The germline V gene encodes CDR1 SGDLS and CDR2 YYNGEE. Losses at the gene ends were 5 bases for V and 1 base for J; bases not matched to a gene: 12. The CDR3 loop spans 16 amino acids. The CDR3 here is CASSARPSGESYEQYF. For the CDR3, the DNA is TGTGCCAGCAGTGCCCGCCCTAGCGGCGAGTCCTACGAGCAGTACTTC.

The V gene is TRBV20-1, the J gene TRBJ1-2; D call uncertain. The V gene lost 8 bases and the J gene lost 4 bases, with 11 bases spanning the gap. The CDR3 is 11 residues long. Germline values: CDR1 DFQATT, CDR2 SNEGSKA (reference sequence). The CDR3 DNA follows: TGCAGTCCTCTTATGGGCTATGGCTACACCTTC. This sequence encodes CSPLMGYGYTF.

The chain combines TRBV2 with TRBJ2-7; D unclear. The CDR3 consists of 13 residues. Germline V gene lookup returns CDR1 SNHLY and CDR2 FYNNEI. V was cut by 5 bases and J by 4 bases, with 12 bases left in between. CDR3 bases: TGTGCCAGCAGTTTTACATGGAATTACGAGCAGTACGTC. Its translation is CASSFTWNYEQYV.

J is TRBJ1-5 and V is TRBV28, with TRBD1 matching over 9 bases. The CDR3 contains 14 residues. The V and J ends lost 8 bases and 7 bases, in that order; junction bases with no gene match: 9. CDR1 and CDR2 from the germline V gene are MDHEN and SYDVKM. The CDR3 region has the DNA TGTGCCAGCGGACTGGACAGGGGAGTCCAGCCCCAGCATTTT. The encoded protein is CASGLDRGVQPQHF.

The chain employs TRBV25-1 and TRBJ1-5, with a possible D match to TRBD1 (6 bases). The CDR3 extends over 14 amino acids. From germline, CDR1 is MGHDK and CDR2 SYGVNS. The ends were cut back, 3 bases at V and 6 bases at J, with 12 bases in the middle. The CDR3 DNA follows: TGTGCCAGCAGTGACAGGGGAGAGGGTCAGCCCCAGCATTTT. It is translated as CASSDRGEGQPQHF.

The chain couples TRBV28 to TRBJ1-6; D not certain. Germline CDR1 reads MDHEN; CDR2 reads SYDVKM. The CDR3 runs 13 residues. V shed 5 bases and J shed 10 bases, with 12 bases lying between them. The CDR3 here is CASSILPGSPLHF. The CDR3 DNA sequence: TGTGCCAGCAGTATTCTTCCGGGGTCACCCCTCCACTTT.

The chain is built from TRBV7-2 and TRBJ2-1; 9 bases line up with TRBD2. Looked up from germline, CDR1 is SGHTA and CDR2 is FQGNSA. The CDR3 runs 14 residues. With V trimmed by 6 bases and J by 5 bases, 5 bases remained unmatched. The chain's CDR3 is CASRPGLADNEQFF. The CDR3 DNA reads as TGTGCCAGCAGACCGGGACTAGCTGACAATGAGCAGTTCTTC.

V usage is TRBV7-3 and J usage is TRBJ2-3; a possible D gene is TRBD2 (5 bases). The CDR3 runs 14 residues. Per germline, CDR1 SGHTA and CDR2 FQGTGA. The V end was cut by 2 bases, the J end by 4 bases, with 10 bases between. CDR3 amino acids: CASSLQGSADTQYF. In DNA, the CDR3 is TGTGCCAGCAGCTTACAAGGGAGCGCAGATACGCAGTATTTT.

The V call is TRBV6-1, the J call TRBJ1-1; D remains unclear. Germline V gene data show CDR1 as MNHNS and CDR2 as SASEGT. The CDR3 consists of 12 residues. V lost 0 bases to trimming and J lost 11 bases, with 10 bases between them. The CDR3 DNA follows: TGTGCCAGCAGTGAAGCCGGCGGGGTGGCTTTCTTT. Amino acids: CASSEAGGVAFF.

The V gene is TRBV7-2, the J gene TRBJ1-1; no firm D call. Between the trimmed V and J ends, which lost 1 base and 2 bases, there was a span of 8 bases. Germline V lookup: CDR1 SGHTA, CDR2 FQGNSA. This CDR3 spans 14 amino acids. CDR3 loop: CASSLGRHNTEAFF. CDR3 nucleotides: TGTGCCAGCAGCTTAGGTCGCCACAACACTGAAGCTTTCTTT.

The chain has TRBV14 and TRBJ1-1; D possibly corresponds to TRBD1 (5 bases). The CDR3 is made up of 14 amino acids. Trimming stripped 0 bases from V and 6 bases from J, with 11 bases between. CDR1 SGHDN and CDR2 FVKESK come from the germline V gene. CDR3 DNA sequence: TGTGCCAGCAGCCAAGATTACTGGGGGGCTGAAGCTTTCTTT. Translating gives CASSQDYWGAEAFF.

The rearrangement uses TRBV5-1 and TRBJ2-5; TRBD2 matches 9 bases. The CDR3 sequence is 15 residues long. V was clipped by 6 bases and J by 4 bases; unmatched bases: 10. Germline CDR1 SGHRS, CDR2 YFSETQ. CDR3 protein: CASNLGGGATETQYF. The CDR3 DNA reads TGCGCCAGCAACCTCGGCGGGGGGGCCACAGAGACCCAGTACTTC.

V usage is TRBV5-1 and J usage is TRBJ1-4; D is undetermined. Trimming stripped 3 bases from V and 10 bases from J, with 16 bases between. This CDR3 spans 14 amino acids. The germline gives CDR1 SGHRS, CDR2 YFSETQ. As DNA, the CDR3 is TGCGCCAGCAGCTCTGGACCCCCGGAAGGAAAACTGTTTTTT. The encoded protein is CASSSGPPEGKLFF. The full variable domain, rest sourced from reference TRBV5-1 and TRBJ1-4, is KAGVTQTPRYLIKTRGQQVTLSCSPISGHRSVSWYQQTPGQGLQFLFEYFSETQRNKGNFPGRFSGRQFSNSRSEMNVSTLELGDSALYLCASSSGPPEGKLFFGSGTQLSVL.

This clone was found a few times. The chain has TRBV7-8 and TRBJ2-7, with TRBD2 matching 8 bases. Germline lookup yields CDR1 SGHVS and CDR2 FQNEAQ. CDR3 length: 13 amino acids. The junction had 3 bases not matched to a gene; V was cut back by 8 bases and J by 0 bases. The CDR3 loop is CASSGGGSYEQYF. The CDR3 DNA reads TGTGCCAGCTCCGGGGGGGGCTCCTACGAGCAGTACTTC.

The chain is built from TRBV19 and TRBJ1-5; D is unclear. The CDR3 covers 12 residues. Trimming took off 5 bases at V and 13 bases at J, with 15 bases between the two ends. The V gene's germline CDR1 is LNHDA and CDR2 SQIVND (reference sequence). The CDR3 loop reads CASSSPTTPQHF. The CDR3 DNA is TGTGCCAGTAGTTCCCCGACGACACCACAGCATTTT.

The chain joins TRBV7-3 to TRBJ2-2; 11 bases match TRBD2. CDR3 length equals 16 residues. J gave up 5 bases and V 5 bases, and 7 bases lay outside the gene matches. Germline values: CDR1 SGHTA, CDR2 FQGTGA. The CDR3: CASSLAGGKGTGELFF. CDR3 nucleotides: TGTGCCAGCAGCCTAGCGGGAGGAAAGGGTACCGGGGAGCTGTTTTTT.

For the CDR3, the DNA is TGTGCCAGCAGCCAAAATGAGGGGCGGGGGAATGAGCAGTTCTTC. It encodes CASSQNEGRGNEQFF. V and J are TRBV3-1 (or the pseudogene TRBV3-2) and TRBJ2-1, with 7 bases fitting TRBD2. Germline CDR1 is LGHDT and CDR2 is YNNKEL (reference sequence). This CDR3 spans 15 amino acids. The trim removed 2 bases at V and 7 bases at J, leaving 8 bases unmatched.

This chain joins TRBV9 and TRBJ2-1, with D perhaps TRBD2 (6 bases). V gave up 0 bases and J gave up 11 bases, with 9 bases separating them. The CDR3 is 12 residues long. Germline CDR1 is SGDLS and CDR2 is YYNGEE. The CDR3 loop is CASSVEEGKQFF. CDR3 nucleotide sequence: TGTGCCAGCAGCGTAGAGGAGGGAAAGCAGTTCTTC.

V usage is TRBV29-1 and J usage is TRBJ1-2, with a weak D call TRBD1 (6 bases). V was clipped by 4 bases and J by 8 bases, with 26 bases between them. The CDR3 extends over 16 amino acids. Germline V gives CDR1 SQVTM, CDR2 ANQGSEA. Written as DNA, the CDR3 is TGCAGCGTTGCCCCTAAGGGGCAGGGAGGGGGTATCGGCTACACCTTC. Protein sequence: CSVAPKGQGGGIGYTF.

The chain recombines TRBV11-2 with TRBJ2-1, with TRBD1 matching 7 bases. The CDR3 is 14 residues long. CDR1 is SGHAT, CDR2 FQNNGV, per germline. The V segment lost 5 bases and the J segment 6 bases; nucleotides outside the gene matches: 7. CDR3 coding DNA: TGTGCCAGCAGCACCCCGACAGGGAGCAATGAGCAGTTCTTC. Its protein is CASSTPTGSNEQFF.

The chain has TRBV10-2 and TRBJ2-1; 7 bases line up with TRBD2. With 6 bases clipped from V and 4 bases from J, the junction kept 6 bases outside the gene matches. In germline, CDR1 is WSHSY, CDR2 SAAADI. The CDR3 loop spans 14 amino acids. The CDR3 reads CASRDPGLYNEQFF. As DNA, the CDR3 is TGCGCCAGCAGGGATCCGGGACTATACAATGAGCAGTTCTTC.

The chain links TRBV13 to TRBJ1-1; weak D call: TRBD1 (6 bases). CDR1 is PRHDT and CDR2 is FYEKMQ in the germline V gene (reference sequence). The CDR3 has 15 residues. V was shortened by 1 base and J by 1 base, with 10 bases between the two germline ends. The CDR3 loop reads CASSLVPRGNTEAFF. CDR3 sequence (DNA): TGTGCCAGCAGCTTAGTACCCAGGGGGAACACTGAAGCTTTCTTT.

This sequence joins TRBV28 and TRBJ1-3; TRBD1 matches at 9 bases. This CDR3 region has 18 residues. J lost 1 base, V lost 5 bases, and 12 bases had no gene match. Germline V CDR1 and CDR2: MDHEN, SYDVKM. DNA for the CDR3: TGTGCCAGCAGTCCTCTAGTGAACAGGGGGCGATCTGGAAACACCATATATTTT. It is translated as CASSPLVNRGRSGNTIYF.

The chain carries TRBV6-5 and TRBJ2-7, with D hard to call. This CDR3 is built from 14 residues. Trimming removed 6 bases at V and 2 bases at J, with 14 bases between. Germline assignment: CDR1 MNHEY and CDR2 SVGAGI. CDR3 sequence reads: CASRNSLGTYEQYF. CDR3 coding DNA: TGTGCCAGCAGAAATAGTCTTGGGACCTACGAGCAGTACTTC.

This sequence joins TRBV4-1 and TRBJ1-3; unclear D gene. The V end lost 0 bases, the J end lost 0 bases, and 6 bases lay between the germline ends. The CDR3 consists of 15 residues. In germline, CDR1 is MGHRA, CDR2 YSYEKL. CDR3 protein: CASSQEASSGNTIYF. Written as DNA, the CDR3 is TGCGCCAGCAGCCAAGAAGCGAGCTCTGGAAACACCATATATTTT.